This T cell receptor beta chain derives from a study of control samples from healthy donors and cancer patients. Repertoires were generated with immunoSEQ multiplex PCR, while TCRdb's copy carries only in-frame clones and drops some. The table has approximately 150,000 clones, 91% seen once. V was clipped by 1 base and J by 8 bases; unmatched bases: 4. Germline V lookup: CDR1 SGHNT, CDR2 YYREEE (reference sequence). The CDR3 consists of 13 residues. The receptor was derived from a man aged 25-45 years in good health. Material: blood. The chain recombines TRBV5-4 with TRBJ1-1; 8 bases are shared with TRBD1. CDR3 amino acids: CASSLLRQGEAFF. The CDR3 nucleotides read TGTGCCAGCAGCTTGCTGAGACAGGGGGAAGCTTTCTTT.